This T cell receptor (beta chain) derives from a study of blood T cell repertoires in COVID-19. The overall study: Whether acute or convalescent, the COVID-19 samples came from the United States, Italy and Spain.

The length of the CDR3 is 16 residues. Trimming took 6 bases from V and 2 from J, leaving 17 bases between them. The germline CDR1 and CDR2 sequences are SEHNR and FQNEAQ (reference sequence). Seattle's enrolled individuals joined amid active infection and were then monitored longitudinally. This table comes from immunoSEQ multiplex PCR, and its TCRdb copy is limited to in-frame clones, with some not included. The sample carries 200,000 to 250,000 clones, approximately 83% recorded once. This chain connects TRBV7-9 to TRBJ2-1; maybe TRBD2 (5 bases). The TCR was taken from a young woman with COVID-19, enrolled during active disease. Sequencing was performed on peripheral blood. CDR3 loop: CASRTNRDYPYNEQFF. CDR3 sequence (DNA): TGTGCCAGCAGAACCAATCGGGATTACCCCTACAATGAGCAGTTCTTC.